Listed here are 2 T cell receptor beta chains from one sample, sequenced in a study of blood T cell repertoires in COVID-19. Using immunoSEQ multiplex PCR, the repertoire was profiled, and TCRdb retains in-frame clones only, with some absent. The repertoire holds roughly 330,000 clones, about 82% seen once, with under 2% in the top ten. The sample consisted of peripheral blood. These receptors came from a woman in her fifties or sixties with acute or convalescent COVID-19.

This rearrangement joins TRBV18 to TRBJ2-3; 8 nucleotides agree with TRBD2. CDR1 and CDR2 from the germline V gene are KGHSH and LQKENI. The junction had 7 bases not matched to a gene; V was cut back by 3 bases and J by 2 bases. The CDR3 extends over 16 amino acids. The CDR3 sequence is CASSPRLATLTDTQYF. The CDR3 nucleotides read TGTGCCAGCTCACCGCGACTAGCGACTCTCACAGATACGCAGTATTTT.

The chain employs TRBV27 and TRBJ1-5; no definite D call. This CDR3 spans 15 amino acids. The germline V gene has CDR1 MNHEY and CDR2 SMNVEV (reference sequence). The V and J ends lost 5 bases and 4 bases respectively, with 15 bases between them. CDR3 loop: CASSLGSLRNQPQHF. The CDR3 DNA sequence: TGTGCCAGCAGTCTCGGGTCCCTCCGGAATCAGCCCCAGCATTTT.